What follows is one TCR beta chain and its context. Antigen unknown. This sample is drawn from a study of T cell responses to AZD1222 COVID-19 vaccine. Per germline, CDR1 MNHEY and CDR2 SVGEGT. The CDR3 runs to 14 residues. The V end was cut by 6 bases, the J end by 0 bases, with 9 bases between. Whole-study results and caveats: Following two doses of AZD1222, Spike-specific TCR breadth and depth rose. The donors showed a predominance of white British ancestry and of females, with possible underestimation of clonal diversity. The CD4 TCRs associated with vaccination extended across spike and predominated at 160-218 and 743-854. At baseline, just a handful of AZD1222 recipients tested seropositive.

This table comes from immunoSEQ multiplex PCR, and its TCRdb copy is limited to in-frame clones, with some not included. The sample yields 52,000 or so clones, around 85% seen once. The TCR comes from an adult in good health. The sequences come from peripheral blood, collected on day 0 of MenACWY control vaccination. The gene calls are TRBV6-2 or TRBV6-3 and TRBJ2-1; D not resolved. CDR3 residues: CASSLRSSYNEQFF. In DNA form, the CDR3 reads TGTGCCAGCAGCCTCAGGAGCTCCTACAATGAGCAGTTCTTC.